This T cell receptor (beta chain) was captured in a study of blood T cell repertoires in COVID-19. As for the study in general: PBMCs, B-cell-depleted T cells, or T cells provided the cDNA or gDNA that made up the material.

The germline gives CDR1 SGHRS, CDR2 YFSETQ. The CDR3 runs 15 residues. V was pared by 0 bases and J by 8 bases, with 8 bases of the junction left unmatched. Per the authors' pipeline: Nucleated cell number was recorded as an estimate derived from reference gene primer amplification. The method was immunoSEQ multiplex PCR; TCRdb's version includes in-frame clones alone and lacks a portion of them. That table gives V, J and clone size, and the DNA gave D and trimming. The sample records 100,000 to 120,000 clones, 85% to 90% being singletons. This clone was observed once. This sequence originates from a woman aged 60-75 years with COVID-19, enrolled during active disease. The sequenced sample was peripheral blood. The gene calls are TRBV5-1 and TRBJ2-3; 8 positions agree with TRBD2. The CDR3 coding sequence is TGCGCCAGCAGCTTGGTACAACTAGCGGATGGTACGCAGTATTTT. Its translation is CASSLVQLADGTQYF.